This T cell receptor (beta chain) emerged from a study of T-cell reconstitution after alpha-beta-depleted transplantation in children. General observations from the study: T-cell counts and diversity at one year post-transplant came mainly from newly produced T cells. Expanded clones from the graft, numbering several hundred, reportedly supplied alpha-beta T cells about two months after transplant.

In its sample, this clonotype was seen a few times. The antigen is not known. TCRbeta library construction was performed incorporating unique molecular identifiers. TCRdb reanalysed the PCR reads using MiXCR and keeps one entry per CDR3 protein. The table lists some 460,000 distinct CDR3 sequences, 15% to 20% of them singletons, with around 30% in the top ten. The sample here was PBMCs, mostly from graft donor cells, taken 360 days after TCRalphabeta/CD19-depleted stem cell transplant. This sequence originates from a boy younger than two who had a stem cell transplant for Wiskott-Aldrich syndrome, so the T cells may come from the graft donor.

The CDR3 sequence is CASSLALAGGADTQYF. DNA for the CDR3: TGTGCCAGCAGCTTAGCACTAGCGGGAGGAGCAGATACGCAGTATTTT. V usage is TRBV7-9 and J usage is TRBJ2-3; 12 bases match TRBD2. Per the germline V gene, CDR1 is SEHNR and CDR2 is FQNEAQ (reference sequence). J was trimmed by 4 bases and V by 0 bases; bases with no gene match: 2. The CDR3 sequence is 16 residues long.